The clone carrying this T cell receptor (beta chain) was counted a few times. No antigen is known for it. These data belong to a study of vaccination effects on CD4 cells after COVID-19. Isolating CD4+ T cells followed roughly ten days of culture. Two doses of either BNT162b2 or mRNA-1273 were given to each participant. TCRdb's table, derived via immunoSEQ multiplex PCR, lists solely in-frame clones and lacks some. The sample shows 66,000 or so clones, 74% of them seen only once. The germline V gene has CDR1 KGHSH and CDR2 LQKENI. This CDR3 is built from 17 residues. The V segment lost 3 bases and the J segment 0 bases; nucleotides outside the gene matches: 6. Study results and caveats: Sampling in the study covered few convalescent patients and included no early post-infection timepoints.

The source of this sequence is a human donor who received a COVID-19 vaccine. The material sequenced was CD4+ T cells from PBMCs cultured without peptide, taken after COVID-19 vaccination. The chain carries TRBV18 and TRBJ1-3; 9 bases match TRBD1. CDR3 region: CASSPIGTGLSGNTIYF. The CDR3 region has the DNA TGTGCCAGCTCACCCATTGGGACAGGGCTCTCTGGAAACACCATATATTTT. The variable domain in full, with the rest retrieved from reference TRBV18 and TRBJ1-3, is NAGVMQNPRHLVRRRGQEARLRCSPMKGHSHVYWYRQLPEEGLKFMVYLQKENIIDESGMPKERFSAEFPKEGPSILRIQQVVRGDSAAYFCASSPIGTGLSGNTIYFGEGSWLTVV.